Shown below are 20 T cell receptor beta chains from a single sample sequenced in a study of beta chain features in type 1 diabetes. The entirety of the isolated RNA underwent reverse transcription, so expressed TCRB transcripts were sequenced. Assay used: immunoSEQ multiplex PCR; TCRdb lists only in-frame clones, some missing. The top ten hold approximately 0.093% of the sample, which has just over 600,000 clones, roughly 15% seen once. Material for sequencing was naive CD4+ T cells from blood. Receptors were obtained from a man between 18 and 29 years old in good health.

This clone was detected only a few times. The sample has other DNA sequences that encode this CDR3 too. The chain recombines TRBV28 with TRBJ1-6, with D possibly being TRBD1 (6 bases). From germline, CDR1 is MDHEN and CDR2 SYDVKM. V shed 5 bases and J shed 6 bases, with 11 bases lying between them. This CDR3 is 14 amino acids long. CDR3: CASSPGQSNSPLHF. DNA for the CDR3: TGTGCCAGCAGTCCTGGACAGAGTAATTCACCCCTCCACTTT.

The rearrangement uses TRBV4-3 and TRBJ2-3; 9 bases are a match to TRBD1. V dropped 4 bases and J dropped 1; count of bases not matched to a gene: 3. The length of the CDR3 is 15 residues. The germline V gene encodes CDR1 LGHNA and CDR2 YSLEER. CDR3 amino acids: CASSPRTGGTDTQYF. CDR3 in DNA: TGCGCCAGCAGCCCTCGGACAGGGGGCACAGATACGCAGTATTTT.

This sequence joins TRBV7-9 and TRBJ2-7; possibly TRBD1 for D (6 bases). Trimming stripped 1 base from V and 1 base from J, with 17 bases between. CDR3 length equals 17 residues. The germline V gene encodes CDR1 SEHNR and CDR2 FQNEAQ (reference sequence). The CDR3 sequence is CASSLEGRWDTSYEQYF. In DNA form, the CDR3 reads TGTGCCAGCAGCTTAGAGGGTAGGTGGGACACGTCCTACGAGCAGTACTTC.

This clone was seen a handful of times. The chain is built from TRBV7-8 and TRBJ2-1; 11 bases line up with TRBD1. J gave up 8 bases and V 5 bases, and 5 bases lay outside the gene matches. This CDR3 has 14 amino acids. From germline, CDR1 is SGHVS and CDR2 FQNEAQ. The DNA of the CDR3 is TGTGCCAGCAGCCAAGGACAGGGGGCCCATGAGCAGTTCTTC. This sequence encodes CASSQGQGAHEQFF.

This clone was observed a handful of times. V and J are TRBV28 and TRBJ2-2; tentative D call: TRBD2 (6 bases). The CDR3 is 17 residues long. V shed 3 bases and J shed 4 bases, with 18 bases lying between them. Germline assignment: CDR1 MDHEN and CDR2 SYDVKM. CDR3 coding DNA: TGTGCCAGCAGTTTTCCCCTTGGAGGGAGAGGCACCGGGGAGCTGTTTTTT. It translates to CASSFPLGGRGTGELFF.

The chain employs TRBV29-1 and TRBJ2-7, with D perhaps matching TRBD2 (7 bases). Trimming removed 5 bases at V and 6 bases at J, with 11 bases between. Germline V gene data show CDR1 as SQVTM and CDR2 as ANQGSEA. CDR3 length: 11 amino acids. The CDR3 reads CSVSGGAEQYF. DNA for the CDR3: TGCAGCGTTTCGGGGGGCGCCGAGCAGTACTTC.

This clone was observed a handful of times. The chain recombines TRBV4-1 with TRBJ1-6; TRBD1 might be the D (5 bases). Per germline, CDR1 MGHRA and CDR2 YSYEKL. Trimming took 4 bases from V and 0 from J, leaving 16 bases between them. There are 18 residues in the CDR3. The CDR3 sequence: CASSLSKTDSSYNSPLHF. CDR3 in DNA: TGCGCCAGCAGCCTGTCTAAGACAGACAGCTCCTATAATTCACCCCTCCACTTT.

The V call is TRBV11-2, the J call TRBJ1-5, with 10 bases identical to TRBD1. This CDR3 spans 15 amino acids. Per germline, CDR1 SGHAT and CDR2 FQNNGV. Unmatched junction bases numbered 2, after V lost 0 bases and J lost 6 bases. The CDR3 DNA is TGTGCCAGCAGCTTAGATAGGACAGGGGGTCAGCCCCAGCATTTT. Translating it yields CASSLDRTGGQPQHF.

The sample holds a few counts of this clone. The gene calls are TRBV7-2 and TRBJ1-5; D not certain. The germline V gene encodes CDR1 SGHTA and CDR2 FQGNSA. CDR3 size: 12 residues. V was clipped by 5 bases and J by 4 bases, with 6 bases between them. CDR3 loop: CASSLGNQPQHF. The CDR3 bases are TGTGCCAGCAGCCTCGGGAATCAGCCCCAGCATTTT. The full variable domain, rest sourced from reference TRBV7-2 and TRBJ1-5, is GAGVSQSPSNKVTEKGKDVELRCDPISGHTALYWYRQSLGQGLEFLIYFQGNSAPDKSGLPSDRFSAERTGGSVSTLTIQRTQQEDSAVYLCASSLGNQPQHFGDGTRLSIL.

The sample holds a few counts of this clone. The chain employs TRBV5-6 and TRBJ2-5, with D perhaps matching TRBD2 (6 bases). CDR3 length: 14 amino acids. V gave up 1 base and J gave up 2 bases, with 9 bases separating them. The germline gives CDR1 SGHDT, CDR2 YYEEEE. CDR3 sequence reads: CASSLRTTQETQYF. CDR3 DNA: TGTGCCAGCAGCTTGCGGACTACTCAAGAGACCCAGTACTTC.

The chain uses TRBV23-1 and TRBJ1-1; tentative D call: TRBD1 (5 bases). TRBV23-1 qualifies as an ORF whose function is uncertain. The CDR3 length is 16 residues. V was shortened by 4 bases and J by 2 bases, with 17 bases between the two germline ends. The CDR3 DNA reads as TGCGCCAGCAGTCGGCCGAATCGACAGAGAAACACTGAAGCTTTCTTT. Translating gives CASSRPNRQRNTEAFF.

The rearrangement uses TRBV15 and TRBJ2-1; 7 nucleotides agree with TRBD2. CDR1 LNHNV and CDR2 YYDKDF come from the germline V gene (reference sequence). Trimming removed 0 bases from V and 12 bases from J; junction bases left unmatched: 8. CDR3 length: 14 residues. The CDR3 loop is CATSRDNGRERQFF. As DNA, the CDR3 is TGTGCCACCAGCAGAGATAATGGGAGGGAGCGGCAGTTCTTC. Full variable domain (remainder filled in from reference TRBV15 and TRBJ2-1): DAMVIQNPRYQVTQFGKPVTLSCSQTLNHNVMYWYQQKSSQAPKLLFHYYDKDFNNEADTPDNFQSRRPNTSFCFLDIRSPGLGDTAMYLCATSRDNGRERQFFGPGTRLTVL.

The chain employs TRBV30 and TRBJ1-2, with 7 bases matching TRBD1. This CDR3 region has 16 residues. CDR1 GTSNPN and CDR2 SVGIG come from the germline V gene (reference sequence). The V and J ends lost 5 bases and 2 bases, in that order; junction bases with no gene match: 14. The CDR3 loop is CAWLPDRDLPNYGYTF. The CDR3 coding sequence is TGTGCCTGGCTCCCTGACAGGGACCTGCCCAACTATGGCTACACCTTC.

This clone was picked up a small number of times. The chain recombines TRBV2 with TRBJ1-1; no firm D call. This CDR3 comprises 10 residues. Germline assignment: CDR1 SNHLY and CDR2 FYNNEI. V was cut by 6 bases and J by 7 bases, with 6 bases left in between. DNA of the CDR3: TGTGCCAGCAGGGCGCGTGAAGCTTTCTTT. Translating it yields CASRAREAFF.

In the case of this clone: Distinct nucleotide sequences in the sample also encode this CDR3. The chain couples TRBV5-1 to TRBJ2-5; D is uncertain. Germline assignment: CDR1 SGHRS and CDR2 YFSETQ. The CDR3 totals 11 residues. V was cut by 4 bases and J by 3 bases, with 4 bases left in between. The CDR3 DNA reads TGCGCCAGCAGCCATGAAGAGACCCAGTACTTC. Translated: CASSHEETQYF.

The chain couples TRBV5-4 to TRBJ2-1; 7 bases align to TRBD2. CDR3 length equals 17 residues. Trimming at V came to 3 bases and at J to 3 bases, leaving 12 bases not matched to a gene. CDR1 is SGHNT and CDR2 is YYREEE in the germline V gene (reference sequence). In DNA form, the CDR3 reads TGTGCCAGCAGCTCCCGCCGGGAAGCGGGGCTCTACAATGAGCAGTTCTTC. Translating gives CASSSRREAGLYNEQFF.

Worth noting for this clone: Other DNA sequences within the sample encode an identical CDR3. As DNA, the CDR3 is TGTGCCAGCAGCTTGCTCGGACAGAGCTCTGGGGCCAACGTCCTGACTTTC. It specifies CASSLLGQSSGANVLTF. The J gene is TRBJ2-6, the V gene TRBV5-4; possible D gene TRBD1, 6 bases. Germline V gene data show CDR1 as SGHNT and CDR2 as YYREEE (reference sequence). CDR3 size: 17 residues. V lost 1 base, J lost 0 bases, and 11 bases lay in between.

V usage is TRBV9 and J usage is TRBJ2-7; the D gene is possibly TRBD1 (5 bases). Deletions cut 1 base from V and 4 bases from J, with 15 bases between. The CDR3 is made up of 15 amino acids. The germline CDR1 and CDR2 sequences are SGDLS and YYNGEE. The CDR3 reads CASSVFDGRGYEQYF. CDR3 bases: TGTGCCAGCAGCGTATTTGACGGTAGGGGATACGAGCAGTACTTC.

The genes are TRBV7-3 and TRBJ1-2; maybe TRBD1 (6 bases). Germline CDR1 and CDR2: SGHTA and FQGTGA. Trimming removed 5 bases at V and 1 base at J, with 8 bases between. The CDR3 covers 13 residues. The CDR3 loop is CASSIGGNYGYTF. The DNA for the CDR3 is TGTGCCAGCAGCATAGGGGGTAACTATGGCTACACCTTC.

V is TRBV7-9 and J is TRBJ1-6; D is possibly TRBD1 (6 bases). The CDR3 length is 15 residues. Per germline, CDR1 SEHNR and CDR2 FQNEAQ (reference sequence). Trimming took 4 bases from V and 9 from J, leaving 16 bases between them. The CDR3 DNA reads TGTGCCAGCAGCTCCGACAGCGTAGGGGGTTCACCCCTCCACTTT. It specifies CASSSDSVGGSPLHF.